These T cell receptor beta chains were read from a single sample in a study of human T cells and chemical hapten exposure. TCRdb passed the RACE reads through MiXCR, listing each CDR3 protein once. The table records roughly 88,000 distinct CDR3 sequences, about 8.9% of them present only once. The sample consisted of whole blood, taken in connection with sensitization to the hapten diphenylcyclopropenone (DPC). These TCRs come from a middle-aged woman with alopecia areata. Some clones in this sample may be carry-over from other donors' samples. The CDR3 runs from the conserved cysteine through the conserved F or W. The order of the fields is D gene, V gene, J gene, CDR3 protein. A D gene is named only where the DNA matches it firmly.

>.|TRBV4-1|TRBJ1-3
CASSQDDGSGNTIYF
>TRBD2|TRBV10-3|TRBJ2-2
CAISPIAGGNTGELFF
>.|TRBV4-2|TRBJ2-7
CASSQDSQGYEQYF
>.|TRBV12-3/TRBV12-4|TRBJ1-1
CASSLGLAPRGEAFF
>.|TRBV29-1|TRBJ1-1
CSVRGGDTEAFF
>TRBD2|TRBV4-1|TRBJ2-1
CAGSQGLAGGPTYNEQFF
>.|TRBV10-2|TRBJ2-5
CASSELGGARQETQYF
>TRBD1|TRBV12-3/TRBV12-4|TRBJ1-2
CASSPRLQGVGYYGYTF
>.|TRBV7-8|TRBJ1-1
CASSSQFGTNTEAFF
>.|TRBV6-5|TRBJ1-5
CASGRLAPQHF
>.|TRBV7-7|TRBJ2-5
CASSLALGRETQYF
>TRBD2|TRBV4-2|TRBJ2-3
CASSRWPLAGGTDTQYF
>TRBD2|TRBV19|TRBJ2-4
CASSIPASGGKNIQYF
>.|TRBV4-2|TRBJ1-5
CASSQVGGKAQHF
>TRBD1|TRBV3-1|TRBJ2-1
CASSQDSGQAYNEQFF
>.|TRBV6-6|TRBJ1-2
CASSYGRGYGYTF
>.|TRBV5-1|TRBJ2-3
CASSSRQADTQYF
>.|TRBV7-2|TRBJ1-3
CASRNWAGDTGNTIYF
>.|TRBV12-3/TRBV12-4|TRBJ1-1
CASSLIDGTTEAFF
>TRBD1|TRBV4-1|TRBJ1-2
CASSSRDRESGYTF
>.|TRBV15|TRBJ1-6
CATSREGPPAYSPLHF
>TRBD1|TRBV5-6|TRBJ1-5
CASSAGQVSNQPQHF
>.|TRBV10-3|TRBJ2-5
CAISAQETQYF
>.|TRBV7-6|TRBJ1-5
CASSRDPNQPQHF
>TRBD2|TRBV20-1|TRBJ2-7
CSNSGTSGGFLNEQYF
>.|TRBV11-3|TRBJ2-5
CACSLDQETQYF
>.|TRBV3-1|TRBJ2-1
CASSQWDADEQFF
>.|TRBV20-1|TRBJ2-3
CSRSTDTQYF